This T cell receptor beta chain was captured by sequencing in a study of T cell responses to AZD1222 COVID-19 vaccine. This CDR3 contains 15 residues. Trimming cost V 6 bases and J 3 bases, with 15 bases left between them. CDR1 is MNHNY and CDR2 is SVGAGI in the germline V gene (reference sequence). Repertoires were generated with immunoSEQ multiplex PCR, while TCRdb's copy carries only in-frame clones and drops some. The repertoire holds 180,000 or so clones, 92% seen once, with approximately 1.9% in the top ten. Study results and caveats: Only a handful of people who got AZD1222 tested seropositive at baseline. Following two doses of AZD1222, Spike-specific TCR breadth and depth rose. Nearly half of spike-specific TCRs reportedly go after variant regions that carry no mutations. Donors were largely white British and mainly female; clonal diversity was possibly underestimated.

Notes on this clone: The antigen remains undetermined.

The receptor comes from an adult who received the AZD1222 COVID-19 vaccine. The input for sequencing was peripheral blood, taken 28 days after the second AZD1222 dose. The rearrangement joins TRBV6-6 to TRBJ1-5; D possibly corresponds to TRBD1 (6 bases). The DNA for the CDR3 is TGTGCCAGCAGGAGATTAGGGGGTAACAATCAGCCCCAGCATTTT. Its protein product is CASRRLGGNNQPQHF.